This TCR beta chain comes out of a study of blood T cell repertoires in COVID-19. Profiling relied on immunoSEQ multiplex PCR, and the TCRdb table lists in-frame clones only, not all of them. This sample has about 150,000 clones, with 65% to 85% found just once. Trimming cost V 2 bases and J 2 bases; bases outside gene matches: 5. Germline values: CDR1 MGHDK, CDR2 SYGVNS. CDR3 length equals 15 residues. Material for sequencing was peripheral blood. The chain combines TRBV25-1 with TRBJ2-5; TRBD1 matches 7 bases. The TCR originated in a woman aged 55-70 years with acute or convalescent COVID-19. CDR3 sequence (DNA): TGTGCCAGCAGTGAACCCCGACAGGGTCAAGAGACCCAGTACTTC. This sequence encodes CASSEPRQGQETQYF.